Shown below are 19 T cell receptor beta chains from a single sample sequenced in a study of Tregs in tolerant kidney transplant recipients. Assay used: immunoSEQ multiplex PCR; TCRdb lists only in-frame clones, some missing. The sample lists some 90,000 clones; roughly 92% were seen once. The source material was CD8+ T cells from blood. The receptor source for this set is a human donor in good health.

The chain has TRBV13 and TRBJ2-7, with D perhaps TRBD1 (6 bases). The V end lost 5 bases, the J end lost 13 bases, and 21 bases lay between the germline ends. The CDR3 totals 13 residues. The germline V gene encodes CDR1 PRHDT and CDR2 FYEKMQ (reference sequence). CDR3 residues: CASSTLGWDILYF. CDR3 sequence (DNA): TGTGCCAGCAGCACCCTGGGGTGGGACATCTTATACTTC.

The chain couples TRBV4-1 to TRBJ1-1; possible D gene TRBD1, 5 bases. Germline CDR1 and CDR2: MGHRA and YSYEKL. V lost 4 bases and J 2 bases, leaving 17 bases between the germline ends. The CDR3 loop spans 16 amino acids. The CDR3 DNA reads as TGCGCCAGCAGCCTTACACGGGCCAGGGAAAACACTGAAGCTTTCTTT. Its translation is CASSLTRARENTEAFF.

The chain uses TRBV7-8 and TRBJ2-7; TRBD1 matches at 9 bases. This CDR3 spans 15 amino acids. CDR1 is SGHVS and CDR2 is FQNEAQ in the germline V gene. Trimming removed 4 bases from V and 5 bases from J; junction bases left unmatched: 9. For the CDR3, the DNA is TGTGCCAGCAGCTCGTCCGGGACAGGGACCCACGAGCAGTACTTC. Its protein is CASSSSGTGTHEQYF.

The gene calls are TRBV13 and TRBJ2-3; TRBD2 agrees at 8 bases. This CDR3 comprises 15 residues. V shed 1 base and J 1 base; nucleotides not matched to a gene: 1. The V gene's germline CDR1 is PRHDT and CDR2 FYEKMQ (reference sequence). The CDR3 reads CASSLAGGGTDTQYF. CDR3 nucleotide sequence: TGTGCCAGCAGCTTAGCGGGGGGGGGCACAGATACGCAGTATTTT.

V and J are TRBV25-1 and TRBJ2-1; D unclear. The CDR3 is 13 residues long. The V gene's germline CDR1 is MGHDK and CDR2 SYGVNS. Between the trimmed V and J ends, which lost 2 bases and 4 bases, there was a span of 6 bases. The CDR3 sequence: CASSEPLYNEQFF. The CDR3 DNA sequence: TGTGCCAGCAGTGAACCCTTATACAATGAGCAGTTCTTC.

V and J are TRBV29-1 and TRBJ2-7, with TRBD1 matching over 8 bases. The germline V gene encodes CDR1 SQVTM and CDR2 ANQGSEA. V shed 4 bases, J shed 0 bases, and the junction held 5 bases outside the gene matches. The CDR3 loop spans 14 amino acids. CDR3 bases: TGCAGCGTTGCCGGGACAGGCGACTCCTACGAGCAGTACTTC. It codes for CSVAGTGDSYEQYF.

The chain couples TRBV9 to TRBJ1-2; maybe TRBD1 (5 bases). Germline values: CDR1 SGDLS, CDR2 YYNGEE. V was trimmed by 3 bases and J by 5 bases, leaving 8 bases between them. This CDR3 is 12 amino acids long. CDR3 amino acids: CASSEGRYGYTF. DNA for the CDR3: TGTGCCAGCAGCGAGGGGAGGTATGGCTACACCTTC.

The chain employs TRBV30 and TRBJ1-1; 12 nucleotides match TRBD1. Trimming removed 5 bases from V and 5 bases from J; junction bases left unmatched: 3. The germline V gene has CDR1 GTSNPN and CDR2 SVGIG (reference sequence). CDR3 length: 13 residues. For the CDR3, the DNA is TGTGCCTGGGGGACAGGGGGCTTTACTGAAGCTTTCTTT. Its translation is CAWGTGGFTEAFF.

CDR3 protein: CASTTGGFSGQPQHF. In DNA form, the CDR3 reads TGTGCCAGTACAACAGGGGGCTTTTCAGGGCAGCCCCAGCATTTT. The chain couples TRBV19 to TRBJ1-5; TRBD1 matches 9 bases. The CDR3 has 15 residues. The J segment lost 7 bases and the V segment lost 7 bases, leaving 11 bases of the junction unmatched. CDR1 and CDR2 (germline): LNHDA, SQIVND (reference sequence).

This clone was picked up one time. The genes are TRBV13 and TRBJ2-2, with 10 bases matching TRBD2. Germline CDR1 is PRHDT and CDR2 is FYEKMQ (reference sequence). This CDR3 contains 15 residues. V gave up 5 bases and J gave up 5 bases; unmatched junction bases: 5. The DNA for the CDR3 is TGTGCCAGCAGCATGGGACTAGCGCCGACCGGGGAGCTGTTTTTT. Protein: CASSMGLAPTGELFF.

The chain links TRBV6-1 to TRBJ2-3; D may be TRBD2 (5 bases). Trimming left V 2 bases short and J 1 base short, with 10 bases between. The germline V gene encodes CDR1 MNHNS and CDR2 SASEGT. The CDR3 length is 15 residues. CDR3 sequence (DNA): TGTGCCAGCAGTGAACAAGTGGGAGGCACAGATACGCAGTATTTT. Encoded protein: CASSEQVGGTDTQYF.

J is TRBJ2-3 and V is TRBV11-1; no clear D gene. Germline V gene sequence: CDR1 SGHAT, CDR2 FQDESV (reference sequence). The V and J ends lost 1 base and 2 bases respectively, with 19 bases between them. This CDR3 has 18 residues. Here the CDR3 reads CASSLGPSAPPNTDTQYF. CDR3 DNA sequence: TGTGCCAGCAGCTTAGGTCCCTCAGCCCCACCAAACACAGATACGCAGTATTTT.

This chain uses TRBV2 with TRBJ1-3; no clear D. The CDR3 runs to 15 residues. Trimming cost V 6 bases and J 0 bases, with 12 bases left between them. Germline V gives CDR1 SNHLY, CDR2 FYNNEI. The CDR3 spells CASSPEAVSGNTIYF. The CDR3 nucleotides are TGTGCCAGCAGCCCAGAGGCAGTCTCTGGAAACACCATATATTTT.

This clone is medium-sized. The genes are TRBV5-1 and TRBJ2-1, with D tentatively TRBD1 (6 bases). The V gene's germline CDR1 is SGHRS and CDR2 YFSETQ. V was pared by 2 bases and J by 0 bases, with 21 bases between. The CDR3 totals 19 residues. CDR3 in amino acids: CASSLTGNIHHSSYNEQFF. CDR3 nucleotides: TGCGCCAGCAGCTTAACAGGGAACATCCACCATAGCTCCTACAATGAGCAGTTCTTC.

The chain couples TRBV13 to TRBJ2-5; D remains ambiguous. Looked up from germline, CDR1 is PRHDT and CDR2 is FYEKMQ (reference sequence). The CDR3 has 15 amino acids. Trimming pared 2 bases from V and 4 bases from J, leaving 14 bases between. In DNA form, the CDR3 reads TGTGCCAGCAGCTTACTTAGGGCGATGGGAGAGACCCAGTACTTC. Translated: CASSLLRAMGETQYF.

This chain connects TRBV29-1 to TRBJ2-7, with TRBD1 matching over 7 bases. This CDR3 spans 12 amino acids. The V gene end was trimmed by 7 bases and the J gene end by 3 bases; junction bases not matched to a gene: 6. CDR1 and CDR2 from the germline V gene are SQVTM and ANQGSEA. The CDR3 DNA reads TGCAGCGCAGGGCCAGGGGGCTACGAGCAGTACTTC. Residues: CSAGPGGYEQYF.

This chain links TRBV7-6 with TRBJ2-5; no reliable D call. V gave up 4 bases and J gave up 5 bases, with 8 bases separating them. The V gene's germline CDR1 is SGHVS and CDR2 FNYEAQ. CDR3 length equals 12 residues. The CDR3 is CASSSILETQYF. The CDR3, as DNA: TGTGCCAGCAGCTCTATACTCGAGACCCAGTACTTC. The full variable domain, its missing parts supplied by reference TRBV7-6 and TRBJ2-5, is GAGVSQSPRYKVTKRGQDVALRCDPISGHVSLYWYRQALGQGPEFLTYFNYEAQQDKSGLPNDRFSAERPEGSISTLTIQRTEQRDSAMYRCASSSILETQYFGPGTRLLVL.

The chain links TRBV4-1 to TRBJ1-4; D not certain. This CDR3 is 13 amino acids long. Germline values: CDR1 MGHRA, CDR2 YSYEKL. The V end was cut by 1 base, the J end by 8 bases, with 8 bases between. The CDR3 region has the DNA TGCGCCAGCAGCCAAGTGCCCGGGGAAAAACTGTTTTTT. Residues: CASSQVPGEKLFF.

The gene calls are TRBV27 and TRBJ1-2; D is unclear. Between the trimmed V and J ends, which lost 3 bases and 2 bases, there was a span of 7 bases. This CDR3 is built from 13 residues. Per germline, CDR1 MNHEY and CDR2 SMNVEV (reference sequence). CDR3 DNA sequence: TGTGCCAGCAGTTTGGGGTCGAACTATGGCTACACCTTC. It codes for CASSLGSNYGYTF.